This is a list of T cell receptor beta chains from one sample in a study of T cell responses to AZD1222 COVID-19 vaccine. Profiling relied on immunoSEQ multiplex PCR, and the TCRdb table lists in-frame clones only, not all of them. Here the sample spans about 110,000 clones, about 89% being singletons. Sequenced here: peripheral blood, sampled on day 0 of AZD1222 vaccination. These receptors all come from an adult in good health. Each CDR3 is given without its conserved first and last residue. D genes are given only for firm matches.

v_call,j_call,d_call,cdr3_aa
TRBV18,TRBJ2-1,NA,ASSPPGHPSWEQF
TRBV5-5,TRBJ2-5,NA,ASSLGSGPLRETQY
TRBV4-2,TRBJ2-3,TRBD2,ASSQASGVTDTQY
TRBV7-2,TRBJ1-5,NA,ASSLGGWGGQPQH
TRBV4-3,TRBJ2-7,NA,ASSQDLTGGLSYEQY
TRBV2,TRBJ1-5,NA,ASSEALRVQNQPQH
TRBV2,TRBJ1-4,NA,ASSVGQMGEKLF
TRBV13,TRBJ1-6,NA,ASSLGAYNSPLH
TRBV3-1/TRBV3-2,TRBJ1-2,NA,ASSHEGPRGFA
TRBV3-1/TRBV3-2,TRBJ2-7,NA,ASSLQGVYEQY
TRBV28,TRBJ1-5,NA,ASSLWWGQSNQPQH
TRBV7-6,TRBJ2-3,NA,ASSPEGGPLNTQY
TRBV6-5,TRBJ2-7,TRBD2,ASSYTGLASSYEQY
TRBV20-1,TRBJ2-1,TRBD2,SASRERGPYNEQF
TRBV5-1,TRBJ1-6,NA,ASSLLGSYNSPLH
TRBV5-1,TRBJ2-7,NA,ASSPEGSMGHEQY
TRBV6-1,TRBJ2-5,NA,ASSESRGTQY
TRBV30,TRBJ2-2,NA,AWSPVGELF
TRBV18,TRBJ2-5,TRBD2,ASSVTSVETQY